What follows are 7 T cell receptor beta chains derived from one specimen sequenced in a study of T cells in Graves' hyperthyroidism and ophthalmopathy (dated by TCRdb to the late 2010s). The protocol used for the library was multiplex PCR. Sequencing used an Illumina HiSeq 2000. The TCR beta CDR3 regions were amplified from the RNA transcripts. A first-round RT-PCR of the TCR CDR3 used the HTBI primer set with the Qiagen OneStep RT-PCR kit. The public reads were reanalyzed by TCRdb: fastp trimming at Q25, MiXCR alignment, in-frame beta chains only. Rows are unified per CDR3 protein, each entry keeping the most common DNA and genes. In all, the sample holds 660,000 or so distinct CDR3 sequences, and more than 20% of those were seen once. Clones ranked in the top ten supply about 35% of the sample. Material for sequencing was blood. These receptors all come from a man aged 25 to 40 with Graves' ophthalmopathy.

This clonotype was picked up many times. A read error may produce the germline difference seen at one junction end. The chain combines TRBV2 with TRBJ1-2, with D uncertain. Germline V lookup: CDR1 SNHLY, CDR2 FYNNEI. This CDR3 has 15 amino acids. DNA for the CDR3: TGTGCCAGCAGTGAAGTCCGTACAGCTAAGTATGGCTACACCTTC. Amino acid sequence: CASSEVRTAKYGYTF.

This clonotype was recorded many times. The chain links TRBV3-1 to TRBJ2-3; 10 nucleotides match TRBD2. Germline trimming cut 4 bases from V and 0 bases from J; bases unmatched to any gene: 4. CDR3 length: 16 residues. The germline gives CDR1 LGHDT, CDR2 YNNKEL (reference sequence). The CDR3 region is CASSLGTSASTDTQYF. In DNA, the CDR3 is TGTGCCAGCAGCCTTGGGACTAGCGCTAGCACAGATACGCAGTATTTT.

This clonotype was recorded a few times. V and J are TRBV18 and TRBJ1-4, with 7 bases identical to TRBD1. The CDR3 loop spans 17 amino acids. Per germline, CDR1 KGHSH and CDR2 LQKENI. The J segment lost 0 bases and the V segment lost 4 bases, leaving 8 bases of the junction unmatched. The CDR3 sequence is CASSLTTQGATNEKLFF. The CDR3 DNA reads as TGTGCCAGCTCACTAACGACTCAGGGGGCAACTAATGAAAAACTGTTTTTT.

The sample holds a few counts of this clonotype. The V call is TRBV29-1, the J call TRBJ2-3; D not resolved. The CDR3 consists of 13 residues. The V gene's germline CDR1 is SQVTM and CDR2 ANQGSEA. Trimming left V 8 bases short and J 2 bases short, with 14 bases between. The CDR3: CSFFPGSTDTQYF. CDR3 sequence (DNA): TGCAGCTTCTTCCCCGGGTCCACAGATACGCAGTATTTT.

The rearrangement links TRBV20-1 to TRBJ2-5; a possible D gene is TRBD1 (6 bases). V lost 6 bases to trimming and J lost 1 base, with 18 bases between them. CDR1 and CDR2 (germline): DFQATT, SNEGSKA (reference sequence). The CDR3 extends over 15 amino acids. The CDR3 loop is CSAGYRTASQETQYF. In DNA, the CDR3 is TGCAGTGCGGGGTACCGGACAGCAAGCCAAGAGACCCAGTACTTC.

This chain links TRBV24-1 with TRBJ2-5, with D perhaps being TRBD1 or TRBD2 (5 bases each). Germline CDR1 reads KGHDR; CDR2 reads SFDVKD. V was shortened by 3 bases and J by 1 base, with 11 bases between the two germline ends. CDR3 length equals 15 residues. As DNA, the CDR3 is TGTGCCACCAGTGATCAGGTGGGACCCCAAGAGACCCAGTACTTC. Protein sequence: CATSDQVGPQETQYF.

This chain joins TRBV18 and TRBJ1-2, with D maybe TRBD1 (6 bases). The germline V and J ends were trimmed by 1 base and 1 base, with 13 bases remaining between them. This CDR3 has 16 amino acids. In germline, CDR1 is KGHSH, CDR2 LQKENI. The CDR3 DNA reads as TGTGCCAGCTCACCACAAGCAGGGGAAGTTAACTATGGCTACACCTTC. This encodes CASSPQAGEVNYGYTF.